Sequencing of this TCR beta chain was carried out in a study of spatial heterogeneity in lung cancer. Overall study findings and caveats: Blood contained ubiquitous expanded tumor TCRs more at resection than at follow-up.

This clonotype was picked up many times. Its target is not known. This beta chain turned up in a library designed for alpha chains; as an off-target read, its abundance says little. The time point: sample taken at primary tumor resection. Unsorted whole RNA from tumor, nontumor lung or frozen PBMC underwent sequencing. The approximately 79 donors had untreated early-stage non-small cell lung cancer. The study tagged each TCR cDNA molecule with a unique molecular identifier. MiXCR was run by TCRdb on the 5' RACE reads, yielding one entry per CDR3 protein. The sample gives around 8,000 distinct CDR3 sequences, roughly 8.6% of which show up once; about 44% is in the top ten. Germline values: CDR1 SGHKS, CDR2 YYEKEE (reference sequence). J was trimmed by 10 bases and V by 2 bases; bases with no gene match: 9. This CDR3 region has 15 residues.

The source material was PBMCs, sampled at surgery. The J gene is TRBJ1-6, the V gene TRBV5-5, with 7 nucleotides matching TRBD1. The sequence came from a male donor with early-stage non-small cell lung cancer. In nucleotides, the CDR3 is TGTGCCAGCAGCTTTCAGGGGGGAGCATTATCACCCCTCCACTTT. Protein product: CASSFQGGALSPLHF.